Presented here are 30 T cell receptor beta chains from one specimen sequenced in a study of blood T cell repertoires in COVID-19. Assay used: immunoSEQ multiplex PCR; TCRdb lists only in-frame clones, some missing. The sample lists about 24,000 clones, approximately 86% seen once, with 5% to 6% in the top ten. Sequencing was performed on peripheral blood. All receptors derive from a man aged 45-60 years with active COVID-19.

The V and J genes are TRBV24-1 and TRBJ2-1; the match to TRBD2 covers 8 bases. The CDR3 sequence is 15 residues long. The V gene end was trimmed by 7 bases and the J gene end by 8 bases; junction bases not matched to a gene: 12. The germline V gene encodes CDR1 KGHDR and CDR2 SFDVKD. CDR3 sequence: CATRGPGLGGDEQFF. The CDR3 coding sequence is TGTGCCACCAGGGGACCGGGACTAGGAGGTGATGAGCAGTTCTTC.

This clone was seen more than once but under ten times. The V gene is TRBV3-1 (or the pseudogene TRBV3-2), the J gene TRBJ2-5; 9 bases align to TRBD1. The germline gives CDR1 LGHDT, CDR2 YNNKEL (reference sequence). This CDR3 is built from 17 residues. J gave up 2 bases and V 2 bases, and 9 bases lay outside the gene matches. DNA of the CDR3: TGTGCCAGCAGCCAAATTATCCCGGGACAGGGACAAGAGACCCAGTACTTC. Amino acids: CASSQIIPGQGQETQYF.

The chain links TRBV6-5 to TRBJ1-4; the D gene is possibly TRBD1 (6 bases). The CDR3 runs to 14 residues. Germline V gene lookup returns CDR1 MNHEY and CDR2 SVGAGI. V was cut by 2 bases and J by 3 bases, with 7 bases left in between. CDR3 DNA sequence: TGTGCCAGCAGTTACGGGACATCTAATGAAAAACTGTTTTTT. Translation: CASSYGTSNEKLFF.

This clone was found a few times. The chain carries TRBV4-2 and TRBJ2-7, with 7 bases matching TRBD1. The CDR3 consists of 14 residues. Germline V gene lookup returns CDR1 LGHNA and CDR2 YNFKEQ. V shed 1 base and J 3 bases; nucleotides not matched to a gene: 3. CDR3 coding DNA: TGTGCCAGCAGCCAAGCAAGGGGGCTCTACGAGCAGTACTTC. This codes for CASSQARGLYEQYF.

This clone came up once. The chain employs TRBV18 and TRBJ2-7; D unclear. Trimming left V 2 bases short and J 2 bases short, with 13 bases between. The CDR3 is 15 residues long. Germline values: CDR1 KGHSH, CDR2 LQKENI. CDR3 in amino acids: CASSPKRTATYEQYF. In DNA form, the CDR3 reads TGTGCCAGCTCACCAAAAAGAACTGCGACCTACGAGCAGTACTTC.

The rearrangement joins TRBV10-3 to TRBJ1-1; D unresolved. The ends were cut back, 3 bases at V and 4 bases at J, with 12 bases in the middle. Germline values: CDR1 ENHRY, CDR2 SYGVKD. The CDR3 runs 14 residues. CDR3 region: CAISDGPAGTEAFF. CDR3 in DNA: TGTGCCATCAGTGACGGGCCGGCGGGCACTGAAGCTTTCTTT.

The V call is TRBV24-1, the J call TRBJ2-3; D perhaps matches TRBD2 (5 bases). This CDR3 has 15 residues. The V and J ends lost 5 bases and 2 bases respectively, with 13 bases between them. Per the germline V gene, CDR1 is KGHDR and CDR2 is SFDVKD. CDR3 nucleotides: TGTGCCACCAGTGGGCCCGGGGAAGTCACAGATACGCAGTATTTT. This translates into CATSGPGEVTDTQYF.

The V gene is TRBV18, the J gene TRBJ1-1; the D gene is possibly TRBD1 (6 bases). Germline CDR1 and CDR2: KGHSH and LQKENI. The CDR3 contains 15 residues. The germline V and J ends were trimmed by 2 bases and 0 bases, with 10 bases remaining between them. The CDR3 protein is CASSPGGQMNTEAFF. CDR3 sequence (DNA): TGTGCCAGCTCACCAGGGGGCCAAATGAACACTGAAGCTTTCTTT.

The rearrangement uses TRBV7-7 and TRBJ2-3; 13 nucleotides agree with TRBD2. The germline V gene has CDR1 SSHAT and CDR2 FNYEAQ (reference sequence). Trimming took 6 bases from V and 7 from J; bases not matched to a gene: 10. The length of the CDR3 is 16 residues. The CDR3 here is CASSPWTSGGGNTQYF. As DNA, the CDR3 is TGTGCCAGCAGTCCCTGGACTAGCGGGGGAGGGAATACGCAGTATTTT.

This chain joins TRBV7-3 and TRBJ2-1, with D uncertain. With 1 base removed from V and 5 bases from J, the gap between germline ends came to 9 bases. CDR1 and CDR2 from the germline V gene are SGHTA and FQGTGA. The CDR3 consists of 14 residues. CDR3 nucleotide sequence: TGTGCCAGCAGCTTAATGCCCCGCGACAATGAGCAGTTCTTC. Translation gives CASSLMPRDNEQFF.

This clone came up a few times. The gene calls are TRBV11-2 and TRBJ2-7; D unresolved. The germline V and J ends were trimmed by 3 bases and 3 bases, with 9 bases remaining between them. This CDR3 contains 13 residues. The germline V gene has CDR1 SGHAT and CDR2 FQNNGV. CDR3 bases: TGTGCCAGCAGCTTTAGTTTCGACTACGAGCAGTACTTC. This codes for CASSFSFDYEQYF. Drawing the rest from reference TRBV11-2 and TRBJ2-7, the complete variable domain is EAGVAQSPRYKIIEKRQSVAFWCNPISGHATLYWYQQILGQGPKLLIQFQNNGVVDDSQLPKDRFSAERLKGVDSTLKIQPAKLEDSAVYLCASSFSFDYEQYFGPGTRLTVT.

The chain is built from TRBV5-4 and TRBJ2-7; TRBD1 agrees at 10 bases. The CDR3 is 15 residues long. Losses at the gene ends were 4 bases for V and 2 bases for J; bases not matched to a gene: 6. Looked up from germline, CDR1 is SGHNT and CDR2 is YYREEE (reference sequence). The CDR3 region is CASSREGQGAYEQYF. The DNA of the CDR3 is TGTGCCAGCAGCCGCGAAGGACAGGGGGCCTACGAGCAGTACTTC.

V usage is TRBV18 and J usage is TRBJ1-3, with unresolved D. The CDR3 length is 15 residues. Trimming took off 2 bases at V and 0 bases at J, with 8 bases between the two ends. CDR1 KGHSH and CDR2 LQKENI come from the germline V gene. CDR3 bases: TGTGCCAGCTCACCAGAGGTAGACTCTGGAAACACCATATATTTT. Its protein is CASSPEVDSGNTIYF.

CDR3 in DNA: TGTGCCAGCAGCTTCGCGGGATCCTTGGAAGCTTTCTTT. This encodes CASSFAGSLEAFF. This chain uses TRBV3-1 (or the pseudogene TRBV3-2) with TRBJ1-1; D gene unclear. The ends were cut back, 5 bases at V and 8 bases at J, with 15 bases in the middle. This CDR3 is 13 amino acids long. The germline V gene has CDR1 LGHDT and CDR2 YNNKEL (reference sequence).

The CDR3 DNA sequence: TGCGCCAGCAGCCCACGGACAGAGACGGTCACTGAAGCTTTCTTT. It specifies CASSPRTETVTEAFF. The genes are TRBV4-3 and TRBJ1-1; D might be TRBD1 (6 bases). V was trimmed by 4 bases and J by 4 bases, leaving 16 bases between them. Germline V gives CDR1 LGHNA, CDR2 YSLEER. The CDR3 is 15 amino acids.

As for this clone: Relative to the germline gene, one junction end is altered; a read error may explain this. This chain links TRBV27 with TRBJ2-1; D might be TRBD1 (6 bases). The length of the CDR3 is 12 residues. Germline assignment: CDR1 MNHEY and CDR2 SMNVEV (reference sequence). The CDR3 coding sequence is TGTGCCAGCAGACAACAGGGAGCCCCTGTGATCTTC. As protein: CASRQQGAPVIF.

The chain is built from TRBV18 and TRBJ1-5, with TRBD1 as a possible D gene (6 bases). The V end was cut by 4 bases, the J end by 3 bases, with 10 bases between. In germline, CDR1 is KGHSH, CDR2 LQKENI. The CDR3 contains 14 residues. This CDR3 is CASSHTGFNQPQHF. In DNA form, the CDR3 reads TGTGCCAGCTCACACACAGGGTTCAATCAGCCCCAGCATTTT.

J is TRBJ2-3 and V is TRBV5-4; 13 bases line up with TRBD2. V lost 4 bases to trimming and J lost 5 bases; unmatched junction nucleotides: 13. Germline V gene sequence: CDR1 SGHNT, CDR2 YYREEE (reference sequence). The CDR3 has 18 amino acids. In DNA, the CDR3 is TGTGCCAGCAGCGCAGGAACTCGGACTAGCGGGAGTGTAGATACGCAGTATTTT. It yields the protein CASSAGTRTSGSVDTQYF.

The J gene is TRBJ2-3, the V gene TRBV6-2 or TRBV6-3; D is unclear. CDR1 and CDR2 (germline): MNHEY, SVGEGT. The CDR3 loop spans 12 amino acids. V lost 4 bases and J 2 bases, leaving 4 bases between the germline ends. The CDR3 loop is CASSFHTDTQYF. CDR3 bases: TGTGCCAGCAGTTTCCACACAGATACGCAGTATTTT.

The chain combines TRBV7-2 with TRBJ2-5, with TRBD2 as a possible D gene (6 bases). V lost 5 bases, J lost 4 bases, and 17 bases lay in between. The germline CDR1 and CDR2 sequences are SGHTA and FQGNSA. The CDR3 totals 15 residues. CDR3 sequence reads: CASSQNSGRRETQYF. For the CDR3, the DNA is TGTGCCAGCAGCCAAAATTCAGGGAGGCGAGAGACCCAGTACTTC.

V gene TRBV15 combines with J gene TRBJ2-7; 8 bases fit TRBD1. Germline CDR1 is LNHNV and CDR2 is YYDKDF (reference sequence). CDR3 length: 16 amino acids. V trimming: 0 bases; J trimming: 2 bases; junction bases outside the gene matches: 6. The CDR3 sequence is CATSRDYGQGAYEQYF. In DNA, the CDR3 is TGTGCCACCAGCAGAGATTACGGACAGGGAGCCTACGAGCAGTACTTC.

The CDR3 protein is CASSRTGANTEAFF. The CDR3 nucleotides read TGCGCCAGCAGCCGGACAGGGGCGAACACTGAAGCTTTCTTT. The V and J genes are TRBV4-1 and TRBJ1-1, with TRBD1 matching 9 bases. Trimming took 4 bases from V and 1 from J; bases not matched to a gene: 1. From germline, CDR1 is MGHRA and CDR2 YSYEKL. The CDR3 extends over 14 amino acids.

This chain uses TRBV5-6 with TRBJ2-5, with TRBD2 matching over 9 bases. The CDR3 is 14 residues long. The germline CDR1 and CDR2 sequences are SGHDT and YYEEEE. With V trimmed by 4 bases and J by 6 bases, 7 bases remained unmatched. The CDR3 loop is CASSVRGGAKTQYF. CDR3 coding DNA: TGTGCCAGCAGCGTGCGGGGGGGCGCGAAGACCCAGTACTTC.

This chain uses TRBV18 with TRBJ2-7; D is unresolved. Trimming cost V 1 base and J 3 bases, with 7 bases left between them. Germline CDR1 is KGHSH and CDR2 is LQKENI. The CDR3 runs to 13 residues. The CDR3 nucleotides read TGTGCCAGCTCACCACGATCTATCTACGAGCAGTACTTC. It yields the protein CASSPRSIYEQYF.

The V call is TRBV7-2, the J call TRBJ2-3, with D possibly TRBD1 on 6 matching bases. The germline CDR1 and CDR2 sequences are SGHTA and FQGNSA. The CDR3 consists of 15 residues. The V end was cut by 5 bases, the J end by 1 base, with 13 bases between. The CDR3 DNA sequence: TGTGCCAGCAGCACGACAGGCGCGGGCACAGATACGCAGTATTTT. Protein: CASSTTGAGTDTQYF.

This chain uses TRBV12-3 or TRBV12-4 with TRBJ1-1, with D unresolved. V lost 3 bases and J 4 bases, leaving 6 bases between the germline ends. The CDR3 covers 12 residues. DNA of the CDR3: TGTGCCAGCAGTTTTTTTAGCACTGAAGCTTTCTTT. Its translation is CASSFFSTEAFF.

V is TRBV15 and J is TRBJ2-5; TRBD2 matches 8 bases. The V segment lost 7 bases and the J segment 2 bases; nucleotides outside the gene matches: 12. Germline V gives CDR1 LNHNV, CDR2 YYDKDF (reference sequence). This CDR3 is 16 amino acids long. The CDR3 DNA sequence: TGTGCCACCAAACGTAGCGGGAACACTCATCAAGAGACCCAGTACTTC. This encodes CATKRSGNTHQETQYF.

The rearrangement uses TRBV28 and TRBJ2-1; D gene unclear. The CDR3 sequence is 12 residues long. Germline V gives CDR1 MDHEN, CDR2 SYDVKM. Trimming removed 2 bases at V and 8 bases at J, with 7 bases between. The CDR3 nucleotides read TGTGCCAGCAGTTTACTAGTCTATGAGCAGTTCTTC. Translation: CASSLLVYEQFF.

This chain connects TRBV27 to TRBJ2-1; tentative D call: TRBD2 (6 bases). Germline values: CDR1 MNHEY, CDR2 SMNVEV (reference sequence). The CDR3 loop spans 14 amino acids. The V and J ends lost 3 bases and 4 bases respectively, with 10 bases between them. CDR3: CASSFDGSYNEQFF. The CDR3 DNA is TGTGCCAGCAGTTTTGACGGGAGTTACAATGAGCAGTTCTTC.

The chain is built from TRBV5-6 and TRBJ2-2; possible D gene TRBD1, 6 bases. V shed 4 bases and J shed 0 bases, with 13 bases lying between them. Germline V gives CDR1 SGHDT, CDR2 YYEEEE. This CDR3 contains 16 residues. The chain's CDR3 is CASSPTGSANTGELFF. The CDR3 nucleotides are TGTGCCAGCAGCCCTACAGGGAGCGCGAACACCGGGGAGCTGTTTTTT. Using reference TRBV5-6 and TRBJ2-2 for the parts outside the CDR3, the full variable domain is DAGVTQSPTHLIKTRGQQVTLRCSPKSGHDTVSWYQQALGQGPQFIFQYYEEEERQRGNFPDRFSGHQFPNYSSELNVNALLLGDSALYLCASSPTGSANTGELFFGEGSRLTVL.